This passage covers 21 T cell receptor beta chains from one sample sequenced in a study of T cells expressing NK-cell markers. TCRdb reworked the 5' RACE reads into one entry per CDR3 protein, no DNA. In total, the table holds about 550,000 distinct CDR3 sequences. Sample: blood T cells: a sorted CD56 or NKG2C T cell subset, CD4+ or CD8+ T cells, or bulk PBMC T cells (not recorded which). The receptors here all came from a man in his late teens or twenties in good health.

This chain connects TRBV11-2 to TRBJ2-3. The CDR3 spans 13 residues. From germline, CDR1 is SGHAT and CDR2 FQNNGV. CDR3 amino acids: CASSTARTDTQYF.

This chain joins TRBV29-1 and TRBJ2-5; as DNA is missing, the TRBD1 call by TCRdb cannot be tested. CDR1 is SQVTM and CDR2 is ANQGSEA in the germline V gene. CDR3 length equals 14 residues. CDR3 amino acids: CSAGQGAWQETQYF.

The CDR3: CASTLQGWEQYF. The chain carries TRBV6-2 or TRBV6-3 and TRBJ2-7; without DNA, the TCRdb call of TRBD1 cannot be checked. This CDR3 has 12 residues. Per germline, CDR1 MNHEY and CDR2 SVGEGT.

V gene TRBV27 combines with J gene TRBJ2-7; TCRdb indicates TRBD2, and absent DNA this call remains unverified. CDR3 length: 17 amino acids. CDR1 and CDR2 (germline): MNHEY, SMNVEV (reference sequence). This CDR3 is CASSPLSTSGSDYEQYF.

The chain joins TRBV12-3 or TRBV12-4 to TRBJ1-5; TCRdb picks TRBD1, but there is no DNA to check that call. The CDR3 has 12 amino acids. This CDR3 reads CASGVGNQPQHF.

The CDR3 sequence is CASSLTLVPPQETQYF. The rearrangement links TRBV7-2 to TRBJ2-5; the D gene TCRdb calls, TRBD2, cannot be checked with no DNA. Per germline, CDR1 SGHTA and CDR2 FQGNSA. The CDR3 runs 16 residues.

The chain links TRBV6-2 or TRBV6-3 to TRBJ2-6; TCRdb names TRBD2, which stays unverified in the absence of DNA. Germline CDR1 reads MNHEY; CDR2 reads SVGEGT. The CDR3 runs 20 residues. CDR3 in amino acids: CASSYSMGLGRSSGANVLTF.

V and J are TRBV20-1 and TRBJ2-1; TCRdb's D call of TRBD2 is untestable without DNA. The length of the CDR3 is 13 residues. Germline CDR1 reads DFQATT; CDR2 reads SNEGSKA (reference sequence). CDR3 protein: CSASSATYNEQFF.

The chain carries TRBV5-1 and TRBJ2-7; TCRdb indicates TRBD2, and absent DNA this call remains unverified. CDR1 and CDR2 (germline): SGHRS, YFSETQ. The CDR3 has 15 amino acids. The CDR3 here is CASSLGGRTLLEQYF.

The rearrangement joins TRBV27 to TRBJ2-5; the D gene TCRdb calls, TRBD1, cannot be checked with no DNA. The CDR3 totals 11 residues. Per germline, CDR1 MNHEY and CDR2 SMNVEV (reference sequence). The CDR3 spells CASSGGGIKYF.

CDR3 region: CASSQAGTGFQETQYF. The chain uses TRBV3-1 and TRBJ2-5; there is no DNA to check the TCRdb D call of TRBD1. The germline V gene encodes CDR1 LGHDT and CDR2 YNNKEL (reference sequence). The CDR3 has 16 residues.

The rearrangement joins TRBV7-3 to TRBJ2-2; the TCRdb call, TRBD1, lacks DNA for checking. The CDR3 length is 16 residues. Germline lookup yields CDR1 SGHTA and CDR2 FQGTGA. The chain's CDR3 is CASREIPGQGIGELFF.

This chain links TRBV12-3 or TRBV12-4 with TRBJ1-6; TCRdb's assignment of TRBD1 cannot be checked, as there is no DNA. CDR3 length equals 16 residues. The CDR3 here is CASSSGRVTYNSPLHF.

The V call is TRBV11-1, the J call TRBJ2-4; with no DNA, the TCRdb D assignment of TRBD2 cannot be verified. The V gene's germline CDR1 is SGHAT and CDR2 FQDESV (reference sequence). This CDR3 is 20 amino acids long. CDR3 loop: CASSPHRLAEGRGAKNIQYF.

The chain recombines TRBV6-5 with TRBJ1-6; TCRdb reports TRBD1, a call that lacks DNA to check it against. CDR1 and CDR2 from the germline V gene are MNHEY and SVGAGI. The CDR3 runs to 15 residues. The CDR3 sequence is CASRYEQGPNSPLHF.

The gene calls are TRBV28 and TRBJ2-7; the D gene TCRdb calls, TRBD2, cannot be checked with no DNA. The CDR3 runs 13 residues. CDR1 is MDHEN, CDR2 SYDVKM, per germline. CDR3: CASNSLGNYEQYF.

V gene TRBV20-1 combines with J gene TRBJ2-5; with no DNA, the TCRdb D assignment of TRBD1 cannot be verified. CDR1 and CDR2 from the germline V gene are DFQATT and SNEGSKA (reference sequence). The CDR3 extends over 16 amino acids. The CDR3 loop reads CSARDAGSHTQVTQYF.

CDR3 amino acids: CASSLTSGTSQTQYF. V is TRBV4-2 and J is TRBJ2-5; the TRBD2 assignment by TCRdb is unverifiable without DNA. The CDR3 has 15 residues. CDR1 and CDR2 from the germline V gene are LGHNA and YNFKEQ.

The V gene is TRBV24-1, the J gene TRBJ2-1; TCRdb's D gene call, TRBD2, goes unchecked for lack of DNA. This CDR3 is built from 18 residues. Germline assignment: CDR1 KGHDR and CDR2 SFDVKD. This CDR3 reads CATSALSGSASSYNEQFF.

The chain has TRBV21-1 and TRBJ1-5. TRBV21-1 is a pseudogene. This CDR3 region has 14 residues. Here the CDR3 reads CASSKADSNQPQHF.

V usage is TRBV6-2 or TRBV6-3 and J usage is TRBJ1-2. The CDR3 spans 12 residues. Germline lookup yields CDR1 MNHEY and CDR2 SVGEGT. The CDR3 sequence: CASSYSRLGYTF.